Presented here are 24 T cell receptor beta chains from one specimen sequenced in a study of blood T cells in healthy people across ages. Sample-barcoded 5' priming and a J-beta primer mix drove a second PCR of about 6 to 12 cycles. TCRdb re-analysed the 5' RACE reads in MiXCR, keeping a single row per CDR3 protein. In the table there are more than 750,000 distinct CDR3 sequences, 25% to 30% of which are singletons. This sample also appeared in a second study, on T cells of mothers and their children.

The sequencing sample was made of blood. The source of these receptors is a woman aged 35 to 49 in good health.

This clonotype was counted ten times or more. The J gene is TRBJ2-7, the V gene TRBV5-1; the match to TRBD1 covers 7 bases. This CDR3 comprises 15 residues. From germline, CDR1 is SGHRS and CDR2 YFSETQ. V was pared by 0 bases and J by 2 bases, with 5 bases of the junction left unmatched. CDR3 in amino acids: CASSLGDRDTYEQYF. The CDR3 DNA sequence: TGCGCCAGCAGCTTGGGCGACAGGGATACCTACGAGCAGTACTTC.

The CDR3 sequence is CASSQDWQGKAGANVLTF. CDR3 sequence (DNA): TGTGCCAGCAGCCAAGATTGGCAGGGTAAAGCTGGGGCCAACGTCCTGACTTTC. This chain joins TRBV3-1 and TRBJ2-6; the D gene is possibly TRBD1 (5 bases). The CDR3 sequence is 18 residues long. The V and J ends lost 0 bases and 2 bases respectively, with 14 bases between them. Looked up from germline, CDR1 is LGHDT and CDR2 is YNNKEL (reference sequence).

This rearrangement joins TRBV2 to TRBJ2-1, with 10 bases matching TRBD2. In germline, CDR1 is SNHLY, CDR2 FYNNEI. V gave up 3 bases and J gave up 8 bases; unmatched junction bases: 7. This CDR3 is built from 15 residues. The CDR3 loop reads CASSDFLAGVHEQFF. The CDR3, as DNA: TGTGCCAGCAGTGATTTCCTAGCGGGAGTCCATGAGCAGTTCTTC.

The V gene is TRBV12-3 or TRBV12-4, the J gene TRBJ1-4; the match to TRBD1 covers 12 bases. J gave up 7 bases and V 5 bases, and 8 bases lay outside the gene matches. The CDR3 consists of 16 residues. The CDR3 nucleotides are TGTGCCAGCAGTCCGAGGGACAGGGGGCGTAGTGAAAAACTGTTTTTT. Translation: CASSPRDRGRSEKLFF.

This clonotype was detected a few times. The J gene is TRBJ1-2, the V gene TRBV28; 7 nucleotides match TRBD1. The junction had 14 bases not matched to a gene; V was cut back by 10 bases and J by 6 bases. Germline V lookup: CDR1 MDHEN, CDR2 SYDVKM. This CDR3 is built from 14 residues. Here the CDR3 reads CAIPQGDLGDGYTF. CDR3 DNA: TGTGCCATACCCCAGGGGGACCTTGGTGATGGCTACACCTTC.

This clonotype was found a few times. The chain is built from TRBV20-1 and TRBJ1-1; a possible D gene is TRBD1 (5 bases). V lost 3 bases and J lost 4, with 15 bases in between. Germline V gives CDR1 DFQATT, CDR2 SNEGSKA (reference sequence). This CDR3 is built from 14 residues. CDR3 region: CSARSGGEVTEAFF. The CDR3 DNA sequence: TGCAGTGCTAGGTCCGGGGGAGAAGTCACTGAAGCTTTCTTT.

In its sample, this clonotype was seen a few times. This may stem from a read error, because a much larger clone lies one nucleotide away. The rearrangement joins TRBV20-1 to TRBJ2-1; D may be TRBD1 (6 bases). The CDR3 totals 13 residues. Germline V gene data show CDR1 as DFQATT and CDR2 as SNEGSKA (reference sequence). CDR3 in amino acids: CNASTGNADEQFF. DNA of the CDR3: TGCAATGCTAGTACAGGGAACGCTGATGAGCAGTTCTTC.

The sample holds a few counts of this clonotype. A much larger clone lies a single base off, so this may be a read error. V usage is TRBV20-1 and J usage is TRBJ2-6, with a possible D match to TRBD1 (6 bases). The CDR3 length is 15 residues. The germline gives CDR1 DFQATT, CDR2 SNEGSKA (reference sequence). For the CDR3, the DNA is TGCAGTGCCCCAAAGAACCGAGCAGGGGCCAACATCCTGACTTTC. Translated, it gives CSAPKNRAGANILTF.

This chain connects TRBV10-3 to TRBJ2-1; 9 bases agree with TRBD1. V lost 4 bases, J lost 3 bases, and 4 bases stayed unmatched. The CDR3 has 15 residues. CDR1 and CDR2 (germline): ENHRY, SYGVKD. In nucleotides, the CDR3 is TGTGCCATCAGTGGGGGACAGGGACTCTACAATGAGCAGTTCTTC. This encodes CAISGGQGLYNEQFF.

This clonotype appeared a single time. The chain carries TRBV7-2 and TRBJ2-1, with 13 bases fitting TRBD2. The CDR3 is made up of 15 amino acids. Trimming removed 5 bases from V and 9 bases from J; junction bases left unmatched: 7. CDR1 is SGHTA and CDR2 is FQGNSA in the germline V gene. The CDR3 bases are TGTGCCAGCAGCGTACTAGCGGGGGGGTGCAGTGAGCAGTTCTTC. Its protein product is CASSVLAGGCSEQFF.

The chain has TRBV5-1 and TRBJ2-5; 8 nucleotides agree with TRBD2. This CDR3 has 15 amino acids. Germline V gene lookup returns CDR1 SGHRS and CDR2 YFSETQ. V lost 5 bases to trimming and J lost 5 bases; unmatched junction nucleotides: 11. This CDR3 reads CASSLVAGTAETQYF. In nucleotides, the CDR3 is TGCGCCAGCAGTCTAGTAGCGGGGACCGCGGAGACCCAGTACTTC. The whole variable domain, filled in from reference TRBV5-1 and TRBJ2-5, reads KAGVTQTPRYLIKTRGQQVTLSCSPISGHRSVSWYQQTPGQGLQFLFEYFSETQRNKGNFPGRFSGRQFSNSRSEMNVSTLELGDSALYLCASSLVAGTAETQYFGPGTRLLVL.

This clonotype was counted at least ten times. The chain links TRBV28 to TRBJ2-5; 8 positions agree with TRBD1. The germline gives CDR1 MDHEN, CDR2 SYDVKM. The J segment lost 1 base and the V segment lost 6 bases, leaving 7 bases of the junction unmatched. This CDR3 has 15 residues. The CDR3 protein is CASRRTGTSQETQYF. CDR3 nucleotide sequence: TGTGCCAGCAGGCGGACAGGGACGAGCCAAGAGACCCAGTACTTC.

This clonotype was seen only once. The CDR3 DNA sequence: TGCAGTGCTAGGAACCCCGGGGCTCATCAGCCCCAGCATTTT. Amino acids: CSARNPGAHQPQHF. The chain is built from TRBV20-1 and TRBJ1-5; D perhaps matches TRBD1 (5 bases). Trimming removed 3 bases at V and 5 bases at J, with 14 bases between. Germline CDR1 reads DFQATT; CDR2 reads SNEGSKA (reference sequence). The CDR3 runs 14 residues.

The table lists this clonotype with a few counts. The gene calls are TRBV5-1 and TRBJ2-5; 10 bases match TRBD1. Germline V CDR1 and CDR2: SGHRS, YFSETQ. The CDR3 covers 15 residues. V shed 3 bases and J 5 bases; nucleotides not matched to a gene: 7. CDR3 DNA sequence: TGCGCCAGCAGCTCCCAGGGACAGGGGATCGAGACCCAGTACTTC. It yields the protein CASSSQGQGIETQYF.

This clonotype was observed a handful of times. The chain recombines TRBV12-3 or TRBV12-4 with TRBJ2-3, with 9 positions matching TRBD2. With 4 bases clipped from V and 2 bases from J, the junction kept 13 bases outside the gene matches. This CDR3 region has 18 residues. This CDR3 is CASSSTPALAGPTDTQYF. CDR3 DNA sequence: TGTGCCAGCAGTTCTACCCCTGCACTAGCGGGCCCCACAGATACGCAGTATTTT.

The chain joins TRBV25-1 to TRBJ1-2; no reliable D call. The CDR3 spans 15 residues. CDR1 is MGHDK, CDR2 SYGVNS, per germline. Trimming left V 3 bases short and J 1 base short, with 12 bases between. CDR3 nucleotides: TGTGCCAGCAGTGACCCTTCTGGGAGTAACTATGGCTACACCTTC. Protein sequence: CASSDPSGSNYGYTF.

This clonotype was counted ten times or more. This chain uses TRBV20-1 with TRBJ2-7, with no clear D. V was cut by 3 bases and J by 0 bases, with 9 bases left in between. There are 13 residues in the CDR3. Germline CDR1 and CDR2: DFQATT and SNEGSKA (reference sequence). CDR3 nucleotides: TGCAGTGCTAGGTTGACGGCCTCCTACGAGCAGTACTTC. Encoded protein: CSARLTASYEQYF.

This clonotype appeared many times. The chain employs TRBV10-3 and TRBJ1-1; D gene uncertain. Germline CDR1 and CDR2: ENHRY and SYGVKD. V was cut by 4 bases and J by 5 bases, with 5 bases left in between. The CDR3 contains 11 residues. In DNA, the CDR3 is TGTGCCATCAGTGGCGGGACTGAAGCTTTCTTT. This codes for CAISGGTEAFF.

The chain's CDR3 is CASSSWTGGLSGANVLTF. The CDR3 DNA is TGTGCCAGCAGCTCTTGGACAGGGGGCTTATCTGGGGCCAACGTCCTGACTTTC. The genes are TRBV11-2 and TRBJ2-6, with 11 bases aligning to TRBD1. The germline CDR1 and CDR2 sequences are SGHAT and FQNNGV. The V gene end was trimmed by 4 bases and the J gene end by 1 base; junction bases not matched to a gene: 6. The CDR3 length is 18 residues.

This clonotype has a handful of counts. As DNA, the CDR3 is TGTGCCAGCAGTGAACCCGGTGGAGGGATGAAAGCTTTCTTT. Its translation is CASSEPGGGMKAFF. V gene TRBV25-1 combines with J gene TRBJ1-1; D not resolved. Germline loops: CDR1 MGHDK, CDR2 SYGVNS. This CDR3 has 14 amino acids. V dropped 2 bases and J dropped 9 bases, with 16 bases sitting between them. The complete variable domain, with remaining parts taken from reference TRBV25-1 and TRBJ1-1, reads EADIYQTPRYLVIGTGKKITLECSQTMGHDKMYWYQQDPGMELHLIHYSYGVNSTEKGDLSSESTVSRIRTEHFPLTLESARPSHTSQYLCASSEPGGGMKAFFGQGTRLTVV.

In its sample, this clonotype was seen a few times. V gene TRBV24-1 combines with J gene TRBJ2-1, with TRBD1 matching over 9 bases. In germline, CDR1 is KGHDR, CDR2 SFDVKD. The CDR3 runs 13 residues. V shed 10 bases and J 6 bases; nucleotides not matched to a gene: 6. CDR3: CATGRDRANEQFF. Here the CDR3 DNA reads TGTGCCACAGGGCGGGACAGGGCCAATGAGCAGTTCTTC.

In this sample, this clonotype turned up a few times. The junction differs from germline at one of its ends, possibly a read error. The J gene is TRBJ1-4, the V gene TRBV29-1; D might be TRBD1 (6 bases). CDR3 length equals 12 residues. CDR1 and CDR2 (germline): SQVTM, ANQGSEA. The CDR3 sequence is CSGRTENGKLFF. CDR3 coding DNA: TGCAGCGGACGGACAGAGAATGGAAAACTGTTTTTT.

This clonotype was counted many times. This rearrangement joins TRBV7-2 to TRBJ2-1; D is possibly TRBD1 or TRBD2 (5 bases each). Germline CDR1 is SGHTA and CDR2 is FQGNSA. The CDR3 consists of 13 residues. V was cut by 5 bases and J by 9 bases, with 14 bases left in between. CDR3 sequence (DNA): TGTGCCAGCAGCGTCTGGGACCGGGCTGAGCAGTTCTTC. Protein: CASSVWDRAEQFF.

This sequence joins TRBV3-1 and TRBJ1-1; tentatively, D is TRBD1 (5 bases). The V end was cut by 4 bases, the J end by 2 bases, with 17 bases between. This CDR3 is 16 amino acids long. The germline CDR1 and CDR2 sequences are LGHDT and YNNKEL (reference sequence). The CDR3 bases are TGTGCCAGCAGCCTCACAAACGACAGACCAAACACTGAAGCTTTCTTT. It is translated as CASSLTNDRPNTEAFF.